The 14 T cell receptor beta chains below come from one sample, sequenced in a study of OX40 agonist ivuxolimab in advanced cancers. The library was prepared using the immunoSEQ multiplex PCR assay. TCRdb carries this immuneACCESS record with in-frame sequences only. Its versions omit some clonotypes, under half of them owing to an unresolved V gene in the studies checked, with the rest unexplained. This sample has about 73,000 clones in its table, and around 86% of those were observed once. The ten largest clones represent nearly 8% of the sample. This specimen was CD4+ or CD8+ T cells sorted from blood, taken in a trial of the OX40 agonist ivuxolimab. The receptors originated from an adult with an advanced solid tumor such as melanoma, head and neck, liver or kidney cancer.

The J gene is TRBJ2-1, the V gene TRBV14, with TRBD2 matching over 13 bases. Germline-derived CDR1 and CDR2 are SGHDN and FVKESK. The CDR3 is made up of 17 amino acids. Germline trimming cut 1 base from V and 8 bases from J; bases unmatched to any gene: 8. CDR3 sequence (DNA): TGTGCCAGCAGCCAAGGCACGGGACTAGCGGGAATTTATGAGCAGTTCTTC. Its translation is CASSQGTGLAGIYEQFF.

The chain recombines TRBV18 with TRBJ2-7; D gene ambiguous. Germline CDR1 and CDR2: KGHSH and LQKENI. Between the trimmed V and J ends, which lost 3 bases and 3 bases, there was a span of 15 bases. The CDR3 runs 15 residues. DNA for the CDR3: TGTGCCAGCTCACCCGCTGAAACTCCGGGCTACGAGCAGTACTTC. This gives the protein CASSPAETPGYEQYF.

The gene calls are TRBV5-8 and TRBJ2-2; 9 bases fit TRBD1. The CDR3 covers 15 residues. Germline V lookup: CDR1 SGHTS, CDR2 YDEGEE. Germline trimming cut 5 bases from V and 4 bases from J; bases unmatched to any gene: 6. The chain's CDR3 is CASRRGQGGTGELFF. CDR3 DNA sequence: TGTGCCAGCAGGAGGGGACAGGGCGGCACCGGGGAGCTGTTTTTT.

The chain employs TRBV4-2 and TRBJ2-3, with D possibly matching TRBD1 (5 bases). Germline V CDR1 and CDR2: LGHNA, YNFKEQ. V was clipped by 3 bases and J by 6 bases, with 7 bases between them. The CDR3 runs 12 residues. CDR3 amino acids: CASSQTDDTQYF. In nucleotides, the CDR3 is TGTGCCAGCAGCCAGACAGACGATACGCAGTATTTT.

The genes are TRBV19 and TRBJ2-7; TRBD2 matches at 11 bases. Germline lookup yields CDR1 LNHDA and CDR2 SQIVND (reference sequence). J was trimmed by 6 bases and V by 2 bases; bases with no gene match: 6. The CDR3 sequence is 15 residues long. The CDR3 loop reads CASSILLAGAREQYF. The CDR3 DNA reads as TGTGCCAGTAGTATATTACTAGCGGGAGCACGCGAGCAGTACTTC.

This clone was counted once. CDR3 amino acids: CASSQEAGSGNTIYF. CDR3 nucleotides: TGCGCCAGCAGCCAAGAGGCAGGGAGCGGAAACACCATATATTTT. V usage is TRBV4-3 and J usage is TRBJ1-3; D may be TRBD1 (5 bases). The V end was cut by 0 bases, the J end by 4 bases, with 10 bases between. This CDR3 is 15 amino acids long. CDR1 and CDR2 from the germline V gene are LGHNA and YSLEER.

The chain employs TRBV4-1 and TRBJ1-5; D is unclear. Germline V gene data show CDR1 as MGHRA and CDR2 as YSYEKL. V lost 0 bases to trimming and J lost 1 base, with 7 bases between them. The CDR3 is 15 residues long. DNA of the CDR3: TGCGCCAGCAGCCAAGATTTTGTCAGCAATCAGCCCCAGCATTTT. Protein product: CASSQDFVSNQPQHF.

This chain uses TRBV5-1 with TRBJ1-4; 9 bases are shared with TRBD1. Germline V lookup: CDR1 SGHRS, CDR2 YFSETQ. The CDR3 is 14 residues long. J lost 7 bases, V lost 3 bases, and 4 bases had no gene match. The CDR3 region is CASSSGTGSEKLFF. The CDR3 nucleotides read TGCGCCAGCAGCTCAGGGACAGGGAGTGAAAAACTGTTTTTT.

The V gene is TRBV11-2, the J gene TRBJ1-2; 8 bases line up with TRBD1. The CDR3 spans 14 residues. Germline V CDR1 and CDR2: SGHAT, FQNNGV. V shed 5 bases and J 9 bases; nucleotides not matched to a gene: 11. Here the CDR3 reads CASSLADRGGSYTF. As DNA, the CDR3 is TGTGCCAGCAGCCTAGCCGACAGGGGCGGTAGCTACACCTTC. Full variable domain (remainder filled in from reference TRBV11-2 and TRBJ1-2): EAGVAQSPRYKIIEKRQSVAFWCNPISGHATLYWYQQILGQGPKLLIQFQNNGVVDDSQLPKDRFSAERLKGVDSTLKIQPAKLEDSAVYLCASSLADRGGSYTFGSGTRLTVV.

V usage is TRBV5-1 and J usage is TRBJ2-5, with D possibly being TRBD1 (5 bases). The germline V and J ends were trimmed by 1 base and 2 bases, with 12 bases remaining between them. The germline gives CDR1 SGHRS, CDR2 YFSETQ. This CDR3 has 15 amino acids. CDR3 region: CASSLFGHEQETQYF. The CDR3 DNA is TGCGCCAGCAGCTTGTTTGGACACGAGCAAGAGACCCAGTACTTC.

The chain couples TRBV5-4 to TRBJ1-4; possibly TRBD1 for D (5 bases). V was clipped by 5 bases and J by 7 bases, with 15 bases between them. Per the germline V gene, CDR1 is SGHNT and CDR2 is YYREEE (reference sequence). The CDR3 is made up of 14 amino acids. CDR3 sequence: CASSPRDLGEKLFF. In DNA, the CDR3 is TGTGCCAGCAGTCCCAGGGATTTAGGTGAAAAACTGTTTTTT.

The genes are TRBV19 and TRBJ2-2; unclear D gene. Germline assignment: CDR1 LNHDA and CDR2 SQIVND (reference sequence). Trimming stripped 3 bases from V and 8 bases from J, with 10 bases between. The CDR3 spans 13 residues. In nucleotides, the CDR3 is TGTGCCAGTAGTATCCCCAGGTTTGGGGAGCTGTTTTTT. Encoded protein: CASSIPRFGELFF.

J is TRBJ2-7 and V is TRBV30; D tentatively fits TRBD1 or TRBD2 (5 bases each). V lost 3 bases and J lost 3, with 18 bases in between. Germline V CDR1 and CDR2: GTSNPN, SVGIG (reference sequence). This CDR3 comprises 15 residues. CDR3 protein: CAWSGGTVTFYEQYF. The CDR3 DNA reads TGTGCCTGGAGCGGTGGGACGGTGACCTTCTACGAGCAGTACTTC.

This rearrangement joins TRBV7-3 to TRBJ1-1, with unresolved D. V was shortened by 3 bases and J by 9 bases, with 8 bases between the two germline ends. The germline CDR1 and CDR2 sequences are SGHTA and FQGTGA. CDR3 length: 11 amino acids. CDR3 bases: TGTGCCAGCAGCTTGACACGACAAGCTTTCTTT. The encoded protein is CASSLTRQAFF.